What follows are 25 T cell receptor beta chains derived from one specimen sequenced in a study of T-cell memory formation after mild COVID-19. Each CDR3 protein is one row after TCRdb ran MiXCR on the 5' RACE reads. The table records around 340,000 distinct CDR3 sequences, around 15% of them present only once. The sequencing input was PBMCs or a T cell subset sorted from them (not recorded which). The receptors were gathered from a man aged 18-30 years who had mild COVID-19 (a few samples of this study predate the infection). Cell type and time point are not known.

The chain has TRBV4-1 and TRBJ2-1; the D gene could be TRBD1 or TRBD2 (6 bases each). Germline CDR1 and CDR2: MGHRA and YSYEKL. The ends were cut back, 1 base at V and 2 bases at J, with 12 bases in the middle. This CDR3 is built from 16 residues. The CDR3 loop reads CASSQVGGHPYNEQFF. CDR3 in DNA: TGCGCCAGCAGCCAAGTCGGGGGACATCCCTACAATGAGCAGTTCTTC.

This clonotype was seen only a few times. The chain carries TRBV6-2 or TRBV6-3 and TRBJ1-1; D unclear. The germline CDR1 and CDR2 sequences are MNHEY and SVGEGT. This CDR3 comprises 15 residues. The V end lost 2 bases, the J end lost 5 bases, and 15 bases lay between the germline ends. The CDR3 reads CASSYPTARRTEAFF. CDR3 sequence (DNA): TGTGCCAGCAGTTACCCGACCGCTCGGAGGACTGAAGCTTTCTTT.

This chain uses TRBV5-4 with TRBJ2-7; the D is unclear. The CDR3 consists of 14 residues. From germline, CDR1 is SGHNT and CDR2 YYREEE (reference sequence). V was cut by 0 bases and J by 11 bases, with 18 bases left in between. CDR3 loop: CASSLAQTGRREYF. The CDR3 bases are TGTGCCAGCAGCTTGGCCCAAACGGGCCGTCGGGAGTACTTC.

This clonotype was found a few times. The chain joins TRBV9 to TRBJ2-7, with D possibly being TRBD1 or TRBD2 (7 bases each). With 0 bases removed from V and 4 bases from J, the gap between germline ends came to 14 bases. Per germline, CDR1 SGDLS and CDR2 YYNGEE. This CDR3 is built from 15 residues. The CDR3 sequence is CASSVDPGGGYEQYF. DNA of the CDR3: TGTGCCAGCAGCGTAGATCCAGGGGGAGGGTACGAGCAGTACTTC.

The chain uses TRBV5-1 and TRBJ1-1, with 7 bases that match TRBD1. V shed 1 base, J shed 8 bases, and the junction held 5 bases outside the gene matches. Germline V gene sequence: CDR1 SGHRS, CDR2 YFSETQ. The CDR3 consists of 13 residues. The CDR3 region is CASSLTGASEAFF. The DNA of the CDR3 is TGCGCCAGCAGCTTGACAGGGGCTTCAGAAGCTTTCTTT.

The chain combines TRBV11-2 with TRBJ2-1; D not certain. The CDR3 consists of 13 residues. V was pared by 4 bases and J by 5 bases, with 9 bases between. Looked up from germline, CDR1 is SGHAT and CDR2 is FQNNGV. The CDR3 region is CASSYYSDNEQFF. DNA for the CDR3: TGTGCCAGCAGCTACTACAGCGACAATGAGCAGTTCTTC.

This chain connects TRBV29-1 to TRBJ2-7; D is undetermined. The V gene lost 3 bases and the J gene lost 3 bases, with 6 bases spanning the gap. CDR1 and CDR2 from the germline V gene are SQVTM and ANQGSEA. This CDR3 contains 11 residues. Here the CDR3 DNA reads TGCAGCGTTGATTGGGGCTACGAGCAGTACTTC. It encodes CSVDWGYEQYF.

The CDR3 protein is CAWNPDRANYGYTF. The CDR3 DNA reads as TGTGCCTGGAATCCGGACAGGGCTAACTATGGCTACACCTTC. The chain combines TRBV30 with TRBJ1-2; 8 nucleotides line up with TRBD1. This CDR3 contains 14 residues. The V segment lost 4 bases and the J segment 0 bases; nucleotides outside the gene matches: 4. Germline V gene lookup returns CDR1 GTSNPN and CDR2 SVGIG (reference sequence).

This sequence joins TRBV15 and TRBJ1-2, with D possibly being TRBD1 (6 bases). V lost 0 bases and J 7 bases, leaving 15 bases between the germline ends. Germline V lookup: CDR1 LNHNV, CDR2 YYDKDF (reference sequence). There are 15 residues in the CDR3. CDR3 DNA sequence: TGTGCCACCAGCAGAGATTTTTCGGGGGCAACTGGCTACACCTTC. It codes for CATSRDFSGATGYTF.

There are many counts of this clonotype. In nucleotides, the CDR3 is TGCGCCAGCAGCCAAATGATGGTCTATTACGAGCAGTACTTC. This encodes CASSQMMVYYEQYF. The genes are TRBV4-1 and TRBJ2-7; D is ambiguous. The CDR3 sequence is 14 residues long. Per the germline V gene, CDR1 is MGHRA and CDR2 is YSYEKL. The V end lost 2 bases, the J end lost 4 bases, and 12 bases lay between the germline ends.

The chain employs TRBV7-2 and TRBJ2-5; D possibly uses TRBD1 or TRBD2 (5 bases each). Germline-derived CDR1 and CDR2 are SGHTA and FQGNSA. The length of the CDR3 is 16 residues. Trimming removed 0 bases from V and 5 bases from J, with 16 bases in between. The CDR3 here is CASSLAPGTRAETQYF. CDR3 DNA sequence: TGTGCCAGCAGCTTAGCGCCCGGGACGAGGGCGGAGACCCAGTACTTC.

This clonotype was detected only a few times. The genes are TRBV27 and TRBJ2-5; D gene unclear. The V gene's germline CDR1 is MNHEY and CDR2 SMNVEV (reference sequence). Trimming removed 8 bases at V and 7 bases at J, with 14 bases between. This CDR3 region has 12 residues. CDR3 in DNA: TGTGCCAGCGGCCCCAGGCTGGGGACCCAGTACTTC. Translated, it gives CASGPRLGTQYF.

This clonotype was seen a handful of times. The chain employs TRBV10-2 and TRBJ1-1; D is unclear. The CDR3 runs 12 residues. Trimming left V 6 bases short and J 7 bases short, with 12 bases between. Per germline, CDR1 WSHSY and CDR2 SAAADI. CDR3 sequence (DNA): TGCGCCAGCAGGGTCGGGCGGAATGAAGCTTTCTTT. This encodes CASRVGRNEAFF.

J is TRBJ2-5 and V is TRBV20-1, with D possibly being TRBD1 (7 bases). This CDR3 region has 13 residues. V was shortened by 6 bases and J by 9 bases, with 20 bases between the two germline ends. Germline assignment: CDR1 DFQATT and CDR2 SNEGSKA (reference sequence). The CDR3 DNA reads TGCAGTGCGAGGGGCAGGGGGGCCCCGGCCCAGTACTTC. Encoded protein: CSARGRGAPAQYF.

This clonotype was picked up a small number of times. J is TRBJ1-5 and V is TRBV7-2; the D is unclear. In germline, CDR1 is SGHTA, CDR2 FQGNSA. The CDR3 extends over 15 amino acids. V was cut by 5 bases and J by 7 bases, with 18 bases left in between. CDR3 sequence (DNA): TGTGCCAGCAGCCCCGCTGAGGGAAACGGGCAGCCCCAGCATTTT. Protein product: CASSPAEGNGQPQHF. The entire variable domain, with the rest obtained from reference TRBV7-2 and TRBJ1-5, is as follows: GAGVSQSPSNKVTEKGKDVELRCDPISGHTALYWYRQSLGQGLEFLIYFQGNSAPDKSGLPSDRFSAERTGGSVSTLTIQRTQQEDSAVYLCASSPAEGNGQPQHFGDGTRLSIL.

At least ten counts were recorded for this clonotype. This chain uses TRBV20-1 with TRBJ2-7, with TRBD1 identical over 7 bases. The CDR3 length is 12 residues. V gave up 3 bases and J gave up 2 bases; unmatched junction bases: 1. CDR1 DFQATT and CDR2 SNEGSKA come from the germline V gene (reference sequence). CDR3 region: CSARTGTYEQYF. Here the CDR3 DNA reads TGCAGTGCTAGGACAGGGACCTACGAGCAGTACTTC.

The chain links TRBV7-9 to TRBJ2-2, with D perhaps matching TRBD2 (6 bases). The CDR3 consists of 16 residues. CDR1 is SEHNR and CDR2 is FQNEAQ in the germline V gene (reference sequence). Trimming shortened V by 1 base and J by 7 bases, and 16 bases separated the two germline ends. CDR3 protein: CASSLGAGGEDGELFF. The CDR3 DNA sequence: TGTGCCAGCAGCTTAGGCGCCGGAGGGGAAGACGGGGAGCTGTTTTTT.

This clonotype was counted only a few times. The V call is TRBV20-1, the J call TRBJ1-1; D ambiguous. Trimming stripped 0 bases from V and 1 base from J, with 9 bases between. Germline CDR1 is DFQATT and CDR2 is SNEGSKA (reference sequence). There are 14 residues in the CDR3. The CDR3 nucleotides are TGCAGTGCTAGAGATCGGGTCAGGAACACTGAAGCTTTCTTT. It specifies CSARDRVRNTEAFF.

This clonotype showed up just a few times. The chain uses TRBV27 and TRBJ1-2, with TRBD1 matching over 7 bases. Losses at the gene ends were 5 bases for V and 0 bases for J; bases not matched to a gene: 9. Germline-derived CDR1 and CDR2 are MNHEY and SMNVEV (reference sequence). The CDR3 runs to 16 residues. CDR3 sequence reads: CASSPRGTATNYGYTF. DNA of the CDR3: TGTGCCAGCAGTCCACGCGGGACAGCTACTAACTATGGCTACACCTTC.

This clonotype was picked up many times. This chain links TRBV24-1 with TRBJ1-1; perhaps TRBD1 as D (6 bases). The V end was cut by 5 bases, the J end by 5 bases, with 11 bases between. The CDR3 consists of 13 residues. Per germline, CDR1 KGHDR and CDR2 SFDVKD. The chain's CDR3 is CATSAGAYTEAFF. The CDR3 nucleotides are TGTGCCACCAGTGCAGGGGCGTATACTGAAGCTTTCTTT.

This clonotype showed up many times. The V and J genes are TRBV7-2 and TRBJ2-3, with D perhaps TRBD2 (5 bases). In germline, CDR1 is SGHTA, CDR2 FQGNSA. Between the trimmed V and J ends, which lost 5 bases and 4 bases, there was a span of 16 bases. The CDR3 consists of 15 residues. The CDR3 region is CASSGVYGVSDTQYF. DNA for the CDR3: TGTGCCAGCAGCGGAGTGTACGGGGTTTCAGATACGCAGTATTTT.

This clonotype came up a few times. The rearrangement uses TRBV4-1 and TRBJ2-4, with D uncertain. V was cut by 0 bases and J by 0 bases, with 6 bases left in between. The germline gives CDR1 MGHRA, CDR2 YSYEKL. This CDR3 is 15 amino acids long. DNA of the CDR3: TGCGCCAGCAGCCAAGAGACCCTAGCCAAAAACATTCAGTACTTC. This gives the protein CASSQETLAKNIQYF.

The gene calls are TRBV20-1 and TRBJ2-7, with D maybe TRBD1 (6 bases). Trimming cost V 0 bases and J 4 bases, with 13 bases left between them. Germline lookup yields CDR1 DFQATT and CDR2 SNEGSKA (reference sequence). The CDR3 consists of 14 residues. As DNA, the CDR3 is TGCAGTGCTAGAGACTGGACAGAGCCTTACGAGCAGTACTTC. Amino acids: CSARDWTEPYEQYF.

This clonotype occurred a few times. The chain uses TRBV4-1 and TRBJ1-1; tentatively, D is TRBD1 (5 bases). V dropped 4 bases and J dropped 3 bases, with 21 bases sitting between them. The CDR3 length is 17 residues. Germline loops: CDR1 MGHRA, CDR2 YSYEKL. The CDR3 protein is CASSLYISFGADTEAFF. The DNA for the CDR3 is TGCGCCAGCAGCCTCTATATCTCCTTCGGGGCGGACACTGAAGCTTTCTTT.

CDR3 residues: CAIALQDAGVGYTQYF. CDR3 DNA: TGTGCCATCGCACTCCAGGATGCGGGGGTTGGATATACGCAGTATTTT. This rearrangement joins TRBV10-3 to TRBJ2-3, with 7 bases matching TRBD2. Per the germline V gene, CDR1 is ENHRY and CDR2 is SYGVKD. Trimming at V came to 8 bases and at J to 7 bases, leaving 18 bases not matched to a gene. The CDR3 is made up of 16 amino acids.